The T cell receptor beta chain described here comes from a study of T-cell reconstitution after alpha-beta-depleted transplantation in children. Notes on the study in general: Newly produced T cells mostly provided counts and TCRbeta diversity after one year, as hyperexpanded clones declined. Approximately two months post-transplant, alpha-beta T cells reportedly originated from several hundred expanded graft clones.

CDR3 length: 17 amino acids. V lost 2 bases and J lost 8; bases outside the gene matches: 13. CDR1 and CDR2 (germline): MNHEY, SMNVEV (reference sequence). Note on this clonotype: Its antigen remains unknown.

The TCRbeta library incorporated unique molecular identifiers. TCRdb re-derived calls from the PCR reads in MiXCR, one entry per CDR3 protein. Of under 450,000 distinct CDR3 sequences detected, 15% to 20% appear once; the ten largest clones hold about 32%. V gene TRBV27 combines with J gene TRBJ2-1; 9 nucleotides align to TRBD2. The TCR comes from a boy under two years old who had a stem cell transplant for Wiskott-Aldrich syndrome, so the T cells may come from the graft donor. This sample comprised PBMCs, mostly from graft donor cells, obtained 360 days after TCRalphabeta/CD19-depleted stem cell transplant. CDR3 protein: CASSLKRSRREGDEQFF. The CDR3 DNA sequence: TGTGCCAGCAGTTTAAAAAGGAGTCGGCGGGAGGGGGATGAGCAGTTCTTC.